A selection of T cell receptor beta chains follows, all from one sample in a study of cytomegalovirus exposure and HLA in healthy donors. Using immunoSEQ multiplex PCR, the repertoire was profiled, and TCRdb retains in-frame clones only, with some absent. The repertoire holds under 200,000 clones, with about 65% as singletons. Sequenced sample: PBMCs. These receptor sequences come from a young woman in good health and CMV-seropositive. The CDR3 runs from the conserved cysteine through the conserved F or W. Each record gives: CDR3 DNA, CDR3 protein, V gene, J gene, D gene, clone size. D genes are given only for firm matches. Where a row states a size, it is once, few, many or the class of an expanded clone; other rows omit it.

CDR3nt: TGTGCCAGCAGCTTGGGCGGGCTGAACACTGAAGCTTTCTTT; CDR3aa: CASSLGGLNTEAFF; v_gene: TRBV5-8; j_gene: TRBJ1-1; d_gene: -; abundance: -
CDR3nt: TGTGCCAGCAGCCTCTCTGCGTTTACCGGGGAGCTGTTTTTT; CDR3aa: CASSLSAFTGELFF; v_gene: TRBV11-2; j_gene: TRBJ2-2; d_gene: -; abundance: -
CDR3nt: TGTGCCAGTACCTCCACAGGGAAGACCTACAATGAGCAGTTCTTC; CDR3aa: CASTSTGKTYNEQFF; v_gene: TRBV19; j_gene: TRBJ2-1; d_gene: -; abundance: -
CDR3nt: TGTGCCAGCAGCTTGGAGGATAGGGGGCACACCTTC; CDR3aa: CASSLEDRGHTF; v_gene: TRBV5-4; j_gene: TRBJ1-2; d_gene: TRBD1; abundance: -
CDR3nt: TGTGCCAGCAGTTATGACAGGCCCTACACCGGGGAGCTGTTTTTT; CDR3aa: CASSYDRPYTGELFF; v_gene: TRBV27; j_gene: TRBJ2-2; d_gene: -; abundance: -
CDR3nt: TGTGCCACCAGCATAGCGGACTCCTACGAGCAGTACTTC; CDR3aa: CATSIADSYEQYF; v_gene: TRBV15; j_gene: TRBJ2-7; d_gene: -; abundance: -
CDR3nt: TGTGCCAGCAGCTTGGATTCGCGGTGGTCACCCCTCCACTTT; CDR3aa: CASSLDSRWSPLHF; v_gene: TRBV5-4; j_gene: TRBJ1-6; d_gene: -; abundance: -
CDR3nt: TGTGCCAGCAGTTACGACGGGGGATCAGACTATGGCTACACCTTC; CDR3aa: CASSYDGGSDYGYTF; v_gene: TRBV6-6; j_gene: TRBJ1-2; d_gene: -; abundance: -
CDR3nt: TGTGCCAGCAGCTTAGCGGAGGTGGGGACCCAGTACTTC; CDR3aa: CASSLAEVGTQYF; v_gene: TRBV7-2; j_gene: TRBJ2-5; d_gene: -; abundance: -
CDR3nt: TGTGCCAGCAAGATCCTAGGACTAGCGGGGCTCACAGATACGCAGTATTTT; CDR3aa: CASKILGLAGLTDTQYF; v_gene: TRBV27; j_gene: TRBJ2-3; d_gene: TRBD2; abundance: -
CDR3nt: TGTGCCAGCAGTGCCTTGACCCTCCGGGGCAATGAGCAGTTCTTC; CDR3aa: CASSALTLRGNEQFF; v_gene: TRBV6-1; j_gene: TRBJ2-1; d_gene: -; abundance: -
CDR3nt: TGTGCCAGCAGTCCTAGGACTAGCTCCTCGAGCTCCTACAATGAGCAGTTCTTC; CDR3aa: CASSPRTSSSSSYNEQFF; v_gene: TRBV27; j_gene: TRBJ2-1; d_gene: TRBD2; abundance: -
CDR3nt: TGTGCCAGTAGTATAGGTGCCCTAATGAACACTGAAGCTTTCTTT; CDR3aa: CASSIGALMNTEAFF; v_gene: TRBV19; j_gene: TRBJ1-1; d_gene: -; abundance: once
CDR3nt: TGCGCCAGCAGCTTGACAGGGGCGACTGAAGCTTTCTTT; CDR3aa: CASSLTGATEAFF; v_gene: TRBV5-1; j_gene: TRBJ1-1; d_gene: TRBD1; abundance: few
CDR3nt: TGTGCCAGCAGGGGGCAGAACACCGGGGAGCTGTTTTTT; CDR3aa: CASRGQNTGELFF; v_gene: TRBV13; j_gene: TRBJ2-2; d_gene: -; abundance: -
CDR3nt: TGCAGCGTTGACCAGGCAGGTCGAGCTAACTATGGCTACACCTTC; CDR3aa: CSVDQAGRANYGYTF; v_gene: TRBV29-1; j_gene: TRBJ1-2; d_gene: -; abundance: once
CDR3nt: TGTGCCAGCAGGGGCGGGGGGGGTCTCAATGAGCAGTTCTTC; CDR3aa: CASRGGGGLNEQFF; v_gene: TRBV7-2; j_gene: TRBJ2-1; d_gene: TRBD2; abundance: few
CDR3nt: TGTGCCAGCAGCTTCGAAGCGGGAGGCCCCTACGAGCAGTACTTC; CDR3aa: CASSFEAGGPYEQYF; v_gene: TRBV11-2; j_gene: TRBJ2-7; d_gene: TRBD2; abundance: -
CDR3nt: TGTGCCAGCAGCCAAAACAGGGTAATCGATGGCTACACCTTC; CDR3aa: CASSQNRVIDGYTF; v_gene: TRBV4-2; j_gene: TRBJ1-2; d_gene: -; abundance: -
CDR3nt: TGTGCCAGCAGCAAAACCGGGACTGCCGGAGCGAACTACGAGCAGTACTTC; CDR3aa: CASSKTGTAGANYEQYF; v_gene: TRBV11-3; j_gene: TRBJ2-7; d_gene: -; abundance: few
CDR3nt: TGTGCCAGCTCACCTCGGACAGGGAATTTAGGGTATGGCTACACCTTC; CDR3aa: CASSPRTGNLGYGYTF; v_gene: TRBV18; j_gene: TRBJ1-2; d_gene: TRBD1; abundance: -
CDR3nt: TGCGCCAGCAGCTTTACGGGGGATCAGCCCCAGCATTTT; CDR3aa: CASSFTGDQPQHF; v_gene: TRBV5-1; j_gene: TRBJ1-5; d_gene: -; abundance: -
CDR3nt: TGTGCCAGCAGTGTAGCGGGGGCGGACGATACGCAGTATTTT; CDR3aa: CASSVAGADDTQYF; v_gene: TRBV6-1; j_gene: TRBJ2-3; d_gene: TRBD2; abundance: few
CDR3nt: TGCGCCAGCAGTGGGAACGACCTAGCGGGAAGCACAGATACGCAGTATTTT; CDR3aa: CASSGNDLAGSTDTQYF; v_gene: TRBV10-1; j_gene: TRBJ2-3; d_gene: TRBD2; abundance: few
CDR3nt: TGCAGCGGCACCATCAGAGGGACTGAAGCTTTCTTT; CDR3aa: CSGTIRGTEAFF; v_gene: TRBV29-1; j_gene: TRBJ1-1; d_gene: -; abundance: -
CDR3nt: TGTGCCAGCAGCCTAAAAGGGTACGGGAGGAATCTTGAAGCTTTCTTT; CDR3aa: CASSLKGYGRNLEAFF; v_gene: TRBV7-3; j_gene: TRBJ1-1; d_gene: -; abundance: -
CDR3nt: TGCGCCAGCAGCTTGAGACAGGCCGGCTACGAGCAGTACTTC; CDR3aa: CASSLRQAGYEQYF; v_gene: TRBV5-1; j_gene: TRBJ2-7; d_gene: -; abundance: -
CDR3nt: TGTGCCAGTAGTACACCTGGGACTAGCGGCTACGAGCAGTACTTC; CDR3aa: CASSTPGTSGYEQYF; v_gene: TRBV19; j_gene: TRBJ2-7; d_gene: TRBD2; abundance: -
CDR3nt: TGTGCCAGCAGTTTTCCGTGGACCACAGGGGGAGAGACCCAGTACTTC; CDR3aa: CASSFPWTTGGETQYF; v_gene: TRBV28; j_gene: TRBJ2-5; d_gene: TRBD1; abundance: few
CDR3nt: TGTGCCAGCAGTTTCGGGGACAGGGGAAATTCACCCCTCCACTTT; CDR3aa: CASSFGDRGNSPLHF; v_gene: TRBV27; j_gene: TRBJ1-6; d_gene: TRBD1; abundance: -
CDR3nt: TGTGCCACCAGCAGAGGCGGGACGGCTGGGAATGAGCAGTTCTTC; CDR3aa: CATSRGGTAGNEQFF; v_gene: TRBV15; j_gene: TRBJ2-1; d_gene: -; abundance: -
CDR3nt: TGTGCCACCCGGCGGGGGGCAGTTGGGGCCAACGTCCTGACTTTC; CDR3aa: CATRRGAVGANVLTF; v_gene: TRBV6-5; j_gene: TRBJ2-6; d_gene: TRBD2; abundance: -
CDR3nt: TGTGCCAGCAGCTTAGGACAGGGCCTTAGGACCCAGTACTTC; CDR3aa: CASSLGQGLRTQYF; v_gene: TRBV5-8; j_gene: TRBJ2-5; d_gene: TRBD1; abundance: -
CDR3nt: TGTGCCAGCAGTGAAGAATGGACAGGGGTTTGGGTAGTGCAGTACTTC; CDR3aa: CASSEEWTGVWVVQYF; v_gene: TRBV6-1; j_gene: TRBJ2-7; d_gene: TRBD1; abundance: -
CDR3nt: TGTGCCAGCAGTTACTCAGGGAGGAATGAAAAACTGTTTTTT; CDR3aa: CASSYSGRNEKLFF; v_gene: TRBV6-6; j_gene: TRBJ1-4; d_gene: -; abundance: few
CDR3nt: TGTGCCAGCAGCTTGACTAGCGGGTTAACCGGGGAGCTGTTTTTT; CDR3aa: CASSLTSGLTGELFF; v_gene: TRBV11-2; j_gene: TRBJ2-2; d_gene: TRBD2; abundance: -
CDR3nt: TGTGCCAGCAGCCTAGAGGTGACTGGAAACACCATATATTTT; CDR3aa: CASSLEVTGNTIYF; v_gene: TRBV5-4; j_gene: TRBJ1-3; d_gene: -; abundance: few
CDR3nt: TGCGCCAGCAGCTTGTCGGGGAGCACAGATACGCAGTATTTT; CDR3aa: CASSLSGSTDTQYF; v_gene: TRBV5-1; j_gene: TRBJ2-3; d_gene: -; abundance: -
CDR3nt: TGTGCCACCAGCAGAGGGTCGTCTAGCGGGGGGGCCAATAGGTACGAGCAGTACTTC; CDR3aa: CATSRGSSSGGANRYEQYF; v_gene: TRBV15; j_gene: TRBJ2-7; d_gene: TRBD2; abundance: -
CDR3nt: TGTGCCAGCAGCTTAGCGAGAAGAACAGATACGCAGTATTTT; CDR3aa: CASSLARRTDTQYF; v_gene: TRBV7-2; j_gene: TRBJ2-3; d_gene: -; abundance: -
CDR3nt: TGCGCCAGCAGCTTTAAGTTCGGACTAGAAAGCACAGATACGCAGTATTTT; CDR3aa: CASSFKFGLESTDTQYF; v_gene: TRBV5-1; j_gene: TRBJ2-3; d_gene: TRBD2; abundance: -
CDR3nt: TGTGCCAGCAGCCGGACTAGCGGGAGCACAGATACGCAGTATTTT; CDR3aa: CASSRTSGSTDTQYF; v_gene: TRBV7-9; j_gene: TRBJ2-3; d_gene: TRBD2; abundance: -
CDR3nt: TGTGCCTGGAGTGGTCGACAGGGGGCTGGGAATTCACCCCTCCACTTT; CDR3aa: CAWSGRQGAGNSPLHF; v_gene: TRBV30; j_gene: TRBJ1-6; d_gene: TRBD1; abundance: few
CDR3nt: TGTGCCAGCAGATATACCGGGACAGGGGGATCCAATGAGCAGTTCTTC; CDR3aa: CASRYTGTGGSNEQFF; v_gene: TRBV2; j_gene: TRBJ2-1; d_gene: TRBD1; abundance: -
CDR3nt: TGTGCCAGCAGCTGGGGACAGTACACTGAAGCTTTCTTT; CDR3aa: CASSWGQYTEAFF; v_gene: TRBV7-2; j_gene: TRBJ1-1; d_gene: TRBD1; abundance: -
CDR3nt: TGTGCCAGCAGTTTATCCGGGAGTCAATACGAGCAGTACTTC; CDR3aa: CASSLSGSQYEQYF; v_gene: TRBV27; j_gene: TRBJ2-7; d_gene: -; abundance: -
CDR3nt: TGTGCCAGCAGTCGTACAGAGTTCAACGAGCAGTACTTC; CDR3aa: CASSRTEFNEQYF; v_gene: TRBV2; j_gene: TRBJ2-7; d_gene: -; abundance: -
CDR3nt: TGTGCCAGCAGCGTGGACAGATCCTACGAGCAGTACTTC; CDR3aa: CASSVDRSYEQYF; v_gene: TRBV7-8; j_gene: TRBJ2-7; d_gene: -; abundance: -
CDR3nt: TGTGCCAGTAGTATTAGTATCGGGAGTAGGACTGAAGCTTTCTTT; CDR3aa: CASSISIGSRTEAFF; v_gene: TRBV19; j_gene: TRBJ1-1; d_gene: -; abundance: -
CDR3nt: TGTGCCAGCAGCCCTTGGACTAGCGCCCTGGAGACCCAGTACTTC; CDR3aa: CASSPWTSALETQYF; v_gene: TRBV7-9; j_gene: TRBJ2-5; d_gene: TRBD2; abundance: -
CDR3nt: TGTGCCAGCAGCAACACCATGACGGGTACCTACGAGCAGTACTTC; CDR3aa: CASSNTMTGTYEQYF; v_gene: TRBV7-6; j_gene: TRBJ2-7; d_gene: -; abundance: -
CDR3nt: TGTGCCAGCAGCGGACAGGCCTACGAGCAGTACTTC; CDR3aa: CASSGQAYEQYF; v_gene: TRBV6-1; j_gene: TRBJ2-7; d_gene: TRBD1; abundance: -
CDR3nt: TGCGCCAGCAGCTTGGCCTACCGTGGGGCAGGGATCGAGCAGTACTTC; CDR3aa: CASSLAYRGAGIEQYF; v_gene: TRBV5-1; j_gene: TRBJ2-7; d_gene: -; abundance: few
CDR3nt: TGCGCCAGCAGCTTCCCGACTAGCGGGGCTGCCGGGGAGCTGTTTTTT; CDR3aa: CASSFPTSGAAGELFF; v_gene: TRBV5-1; j_gene: TRBJ2-2; d_gene: TRBD2; abundance: -
CDR3nt: TGTGCCAGCAGCCCCCAGGACAGTAACACTGAAGCTTTCTTT; CDR3aa: CASSPQDSNTEAFF; v_gene: TRBV9; j_gene: TRBJ1-1; d_gene: -; abundance: -